Reported below is one T cell receptor (beta chain). Its antigen remains unidentified. Researchers partitioned CD4+ cells into CD45RA+ naive and CD45RA-negative memory subsets. The CDR3 spans 14 residues. J was trimmed by 8 bases and V by 9 bases; bases with no gene match: 9. CDR1 is MGHDK and CDR2 is SYGVNS in the germline V gene. These data originate in a study of shared clonotypes between healthy human individuals. Study-wide background: Plates per donor: three CD4 naive, three CD4 memory, two CD8 naive, one CD8 memory. Study results and caveats: The study found about 5% of naive CD4 clonotypes shared across a few donors. Even with large depth, rarefaction showed that sorted-subset sequencing was incomplete.

Sequencing used immunoSEQ multiplex PCR; TCRdb keeps in-frame clones, though not all of them. The data show roughly 500,000 clones, approximately 95% seen once. The sequence was obtained from a woman in her 30s in good health. The sequencing input was naive CD4+ T cells sorted from blood. Subset: CD45RA+ positively selected. V usage is TRBV25-1 and J usage is TRBJ2-7, with 14 bases identical to TRBD2. CDR3 DNA: TGTGCCAGTGTAGCCGGGACTAGCGGGAGCCAGCAGTACTTC. This gives the protein CASVAGTSGSQQYF.